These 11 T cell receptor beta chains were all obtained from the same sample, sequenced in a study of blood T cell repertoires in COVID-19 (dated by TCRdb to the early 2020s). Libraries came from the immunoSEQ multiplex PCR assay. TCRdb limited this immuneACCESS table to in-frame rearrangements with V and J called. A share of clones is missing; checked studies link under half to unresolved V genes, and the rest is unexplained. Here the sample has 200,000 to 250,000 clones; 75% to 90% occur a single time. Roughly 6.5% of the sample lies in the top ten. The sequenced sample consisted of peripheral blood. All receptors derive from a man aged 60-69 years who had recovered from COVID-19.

CDR3 protein: CASSSVDRVTDTQYF. CDR3 sequence (DNA): TGCGCCAGCAGCTCCGTTGACAGGGTTACAGATACGCAGTATTTT. This sequence joins TRBV5-1 and TRBJ2-3; 7 nucleotides align to TRBD1. The CDR3 totals 15 residues. Germline loops: CDR1 SGHRS, CDR2 YFSETQ. The V gene end was trimmed by 3 bases and the J gene end by 3 bases; junction bases not matched to a gene: 7.

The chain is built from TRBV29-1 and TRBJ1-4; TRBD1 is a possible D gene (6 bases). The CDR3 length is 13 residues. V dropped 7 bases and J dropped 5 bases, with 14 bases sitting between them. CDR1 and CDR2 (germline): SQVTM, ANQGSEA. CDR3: CSGTSRGNEKLFF. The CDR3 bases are TGCAGCGGTACGTCCAGGGGCAATGAAAAACTGTTTTTT. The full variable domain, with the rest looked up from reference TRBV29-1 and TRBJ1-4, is SAVISQKPSRDICQRGTSLTIQCQVDSQVTMMFWYRQQPGQSLTLIATANQGSEATYESGFVIDKFPISRPNLTFSTLTVSNMSPEDSSIYLCSGTSRGNEKLFFGSGTQLSVL.

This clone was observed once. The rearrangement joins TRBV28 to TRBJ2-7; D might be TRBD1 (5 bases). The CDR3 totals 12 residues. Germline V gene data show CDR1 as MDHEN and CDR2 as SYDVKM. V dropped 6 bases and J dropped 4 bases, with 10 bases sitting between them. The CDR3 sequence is CASSLRDYEQYF. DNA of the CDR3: TGTGCCAGCAGCCTCAGGGATTACGAGCAGTACTTC.

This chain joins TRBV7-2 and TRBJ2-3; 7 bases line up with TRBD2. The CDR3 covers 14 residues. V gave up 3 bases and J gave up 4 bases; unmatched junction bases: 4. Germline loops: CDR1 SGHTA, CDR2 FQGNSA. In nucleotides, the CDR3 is TGTGCCAGCAGCTTCCGACTAGCATCAGATACGCAGTATTTT. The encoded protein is CASSFRLASDTQYF.

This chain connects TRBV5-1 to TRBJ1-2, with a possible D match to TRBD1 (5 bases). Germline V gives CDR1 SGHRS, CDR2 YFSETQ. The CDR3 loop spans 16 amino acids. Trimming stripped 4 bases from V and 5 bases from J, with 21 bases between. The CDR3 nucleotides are TGCGCCAGCAGCCCGATCTCAGGACATGTTAATTATGGCTACACCTTC. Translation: CASSPISGHVNYGYTF.

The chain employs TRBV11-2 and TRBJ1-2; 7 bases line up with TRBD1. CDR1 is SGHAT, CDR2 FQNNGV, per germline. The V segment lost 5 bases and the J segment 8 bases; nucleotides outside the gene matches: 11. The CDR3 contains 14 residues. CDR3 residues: CASSRPGGLWGYTF. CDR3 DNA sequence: TGTGCCAGCAGCCGCCCAGGGGGGCTCTGGGGCTACACCTTC.

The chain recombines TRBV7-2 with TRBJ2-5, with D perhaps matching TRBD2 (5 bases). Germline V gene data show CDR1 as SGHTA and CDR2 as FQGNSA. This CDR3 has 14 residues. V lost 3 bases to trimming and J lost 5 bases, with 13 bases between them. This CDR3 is CASSFGRGWETQYF. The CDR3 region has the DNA TGTGCCAGCAGCTTTGGTCGGGGTTGGGAGACCCAGTACTTC.

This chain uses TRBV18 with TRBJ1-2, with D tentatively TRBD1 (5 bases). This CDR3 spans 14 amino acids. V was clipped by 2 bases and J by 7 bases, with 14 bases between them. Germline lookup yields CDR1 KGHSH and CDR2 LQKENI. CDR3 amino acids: CASSPNGAPVGYTF. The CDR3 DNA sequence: TGTGCCAGCTCACCAAATGGGGCCCCGGTTGGCTACACCTTC.

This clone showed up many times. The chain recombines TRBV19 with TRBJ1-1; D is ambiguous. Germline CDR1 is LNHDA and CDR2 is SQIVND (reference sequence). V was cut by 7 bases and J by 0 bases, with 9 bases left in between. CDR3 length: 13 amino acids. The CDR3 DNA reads TGTGCCAGTAAGCGCCTGATGAACACTGAAGCTTTCTTT. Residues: CASKRLMNTEAFF.

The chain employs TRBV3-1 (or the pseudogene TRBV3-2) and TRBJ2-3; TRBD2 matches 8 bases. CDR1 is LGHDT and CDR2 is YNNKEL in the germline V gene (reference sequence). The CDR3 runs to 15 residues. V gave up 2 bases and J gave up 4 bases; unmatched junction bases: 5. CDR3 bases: TGTGCCAGCAGCCAACAGCCAGCGGGGGCAGATACGCAGTATTTT. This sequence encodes CASSQQPAGADTQYF.

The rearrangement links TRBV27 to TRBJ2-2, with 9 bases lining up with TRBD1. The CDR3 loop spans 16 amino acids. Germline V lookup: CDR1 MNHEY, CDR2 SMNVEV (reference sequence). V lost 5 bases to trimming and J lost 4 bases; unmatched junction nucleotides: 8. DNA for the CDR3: TGTGCCAGCAGTCCGTCCCGGGACAGGGTCACCGGGGAGCTGTTTTTT. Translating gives CASSPSRDRVTGELFF.